This TCR beta chain was retrieved from a study of blood T cell repertoires in COVID-19. The overall study: There were acute and convalescent COVID-19 samples, and they came from the United States, Italy and Spain. T cells, B-cell-depleted T cells, or PBMCs provided the cDNA or gDNA that served as material.

As originally analysed: Estimated nucleated cell counts came from reference gene primer amplification. TCRdb keeps only in-frame clones here, not all; method: immunoSEQ multiplex PCR. The V and J calls and clone size are taken from that table; D and trimming were inferred from the DNA. The sample contains tens of thousands of clones, about 80% of which appear only once. The length of the CDR3 is 14 residues. Germline loops: CDR1 KGHSH, CDR2 LQKENI. Trimming took off 4 bases at V and 7 bases at J, with 11 bases between the two ends. This clonotype was obtained from a man in his 70s with acute or convalescent COVID-19. Sequences were obtained from peripheral blood. The chain combines TRBV18 with TRBJ1-6; D might be TRBD1 (6 bases). CDR3 amino acids: CASSLDSRNSPLHF. The CDR3 coding sequence is TGTGCCAGCTCACTGGACAGCCGGAATTCACCCCTCCACTTT.